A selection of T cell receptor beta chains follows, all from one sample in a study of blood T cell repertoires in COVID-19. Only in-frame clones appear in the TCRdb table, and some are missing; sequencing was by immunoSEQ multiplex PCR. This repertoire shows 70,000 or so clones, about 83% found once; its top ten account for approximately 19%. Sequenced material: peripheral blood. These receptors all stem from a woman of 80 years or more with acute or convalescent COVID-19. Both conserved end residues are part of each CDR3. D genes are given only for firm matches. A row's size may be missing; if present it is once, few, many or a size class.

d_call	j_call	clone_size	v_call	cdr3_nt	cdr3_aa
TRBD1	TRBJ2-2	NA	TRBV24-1	TGTGCCACCAGTGATTCGGGCAGGGGGCTCACCGGGGAGCTGTTTTTT	CATSDSGRGLTGELFF
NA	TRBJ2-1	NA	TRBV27	TGTGCCAGCAGTTTAGAGGGGCAGGGGTCAGATGAGCAGTTCTTC	CASSLEGQGSDEQFF
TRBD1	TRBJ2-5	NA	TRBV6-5	TGTGCCACCGCTGGACAGGGTGGGGAGACCCAGTACTTC	CATAGQGGETQYF
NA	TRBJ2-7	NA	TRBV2	TGTGCCAGCAGTGCCCTTACAGGGAAGGGGGAGCAGTACTTC	CASSALTGKGEQYF
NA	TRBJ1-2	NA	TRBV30	TGTGCCTGCGATAACGGGATCTATGGCTACACCTTC	CACDNGIYGYTF
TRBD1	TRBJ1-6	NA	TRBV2	TGTGCCAGCAGGGGACAGGGGATAGGATCACCCCTCCACTTT	CASRGQGIGSPLHF
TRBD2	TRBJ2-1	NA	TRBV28	TGTGCCAGCAGTTCCCCACTAGCGGGAGGGTGGGGTGAGCAGTTCTTC	CASSSPLAGGWGEQFF
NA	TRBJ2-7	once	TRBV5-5	TGTGCCAGCAGCTTAGATTTGGGCGGGTCCTACGAGCAGTACTTC	CASSLDLGGSYEQYF
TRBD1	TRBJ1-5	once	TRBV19	TGTGCCAGTACTACGAGGGACAGGGGACCGAATCAGCCCCAGCATTTT	CASTTRDRGPNQPQHF
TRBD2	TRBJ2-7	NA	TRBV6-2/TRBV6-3	TGTGCCAGCAGTGGGACTAGCGGGAGTATTTTCTACGAGCAGTACTTC	CASSGTSGSIFYEQYF
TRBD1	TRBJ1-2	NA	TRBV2	TGTGCCAGCAGCCGACAGGGGGGGAACTATGGCTACACCTTC	CASSRQGGNYGYTF
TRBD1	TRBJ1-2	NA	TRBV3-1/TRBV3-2	TGTGCCAGCAGAGGACAGGGTAGCGGCTACACCTTC	CASRGQGSGYTF
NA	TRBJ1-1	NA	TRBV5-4	TGTGCCAGCAGCCGAGGTGGGGGGGGTACTGAAGCTTTCTTT	CASSRGGGGTEAFF
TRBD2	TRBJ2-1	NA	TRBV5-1	TGCGCCAGCAGCTTGTTGCCGCCTAGCGGGGGGGCAGGGGAGCAGTTCTTC	CASSLLPPSGGAGEQFF
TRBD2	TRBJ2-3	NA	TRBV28	TGTGCCAGCAGCTTTAGCGGGGGTGCAGATACGCAGTATTTT	CASSFSGGADTQYF
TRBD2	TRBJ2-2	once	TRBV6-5	TGTGCCAGCAGTTACTCGATGCTAGCGGGGACCGGGGAGCTGTTTTTT	CASSYSMLAGTGELFF
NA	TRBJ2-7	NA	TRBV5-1	TGCGCCAGCAGCTTGGGTCCAGCGGCCCCTACAGAGCAGTACTTC	CASSLGPAAPTEQYF